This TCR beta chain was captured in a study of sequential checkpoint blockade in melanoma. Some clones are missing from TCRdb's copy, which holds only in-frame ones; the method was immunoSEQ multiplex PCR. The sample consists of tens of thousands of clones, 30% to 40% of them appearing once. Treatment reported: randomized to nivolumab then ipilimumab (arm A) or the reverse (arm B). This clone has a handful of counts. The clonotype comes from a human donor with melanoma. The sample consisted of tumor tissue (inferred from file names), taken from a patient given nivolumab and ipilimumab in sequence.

CDR3 DNA sequence: TGTGCCAGCAGCTCGAGAGACCCGGGACTAGCGGGGGAGGTAACCGGGGAGCTGTTTTTT. Amino acids: CASSSRDPGLAGEVTGELFF. The chain employs TRBV11-3 and TRBJ2-2; TRBD2 matches 14 bases. V lost 4 bases, J lost 5 bases, and 15 bases stayed unmatched. The CDR3 loop spans 20 amino acids. Germline lookup yields CDR1 SGHNT and CDR2 YENEEA. Combining the CDR3 with reference TRBV11-3 and TRBJ2-2 gives the whole variable domain EAGVVQSPRYKIIEKKQPVAFWCNPISGHNTLYWYLQNLGQGPELLIRYENEEAVDDSQLPKDRFSAERLKGVDSTLKIQPAELGDSAVYLCASSSRDPGLAGEVTGELFFGEGSRLTVL.